This TCR beta chain was retrieved from a study of T cell repertoires in cytomegalovirus infection. Germline CDR1 DFQATT, CDR2 SNEGSKA (reference sequence). V was pared by 6 bases and J by 13 bases, with 13 bases of the junction left unmatched. This CDR3 region has 13 residues. This clonotype was detected only a few times. Its specificity is unknown. A single record per CDR3 protein comes from TCRdb applying MiXCR to the reads. The sample shows some 350,000 distinct CDR3 sequences, roughly 29% of them seen only once. The starting material was cultured PBMCs, obtained from culture after CMV antigen stimulation. This chain links TRBV20-1 with TRBJ2-4, with 9 bases matching TRBD1. The clonotype was recovered from a human donor in good health (CMV status not recorded). Some clones in this sample may be carry-over from other donors' samples. This CDR3 reads CSATSVGTGRQYF. In nucleotides, the CDR3 is TGCAGTGCCACTTCGGTCGGGACAGGGAGACAGTACTTC.